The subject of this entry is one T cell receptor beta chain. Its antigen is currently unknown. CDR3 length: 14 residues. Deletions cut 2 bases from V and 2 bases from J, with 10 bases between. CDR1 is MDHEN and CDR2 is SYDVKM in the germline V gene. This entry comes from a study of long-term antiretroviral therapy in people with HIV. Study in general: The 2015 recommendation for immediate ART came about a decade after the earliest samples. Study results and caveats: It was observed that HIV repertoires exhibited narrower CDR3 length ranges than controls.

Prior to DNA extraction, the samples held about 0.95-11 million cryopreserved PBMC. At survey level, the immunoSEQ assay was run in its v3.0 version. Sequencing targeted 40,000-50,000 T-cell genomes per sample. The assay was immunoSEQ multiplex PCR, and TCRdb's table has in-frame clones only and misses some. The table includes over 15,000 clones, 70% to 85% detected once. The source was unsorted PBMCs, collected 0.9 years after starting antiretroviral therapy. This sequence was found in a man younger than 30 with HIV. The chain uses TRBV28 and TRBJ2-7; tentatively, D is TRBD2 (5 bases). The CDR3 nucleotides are TGTGCCAGCAGTTTAAGGAGGTTTACCTACGAGCAGTACTTC. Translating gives CASSLRRFTYEQYF.